The 14 T cell receptor beta chains below were found in one sample sequenced in a study of cytomegalovirus exposure and HLA in healthy donors. 13 Jbeta primers and 60 Vbeta primers were used for the PCR. The data were produced by immunoSEQ multiplex PCR, yet TCRdb's version contains in-frame clones alone and is incomplete. The sample holds 170,000 or so clones, more than 70% seen once. The source material was PBMCs. Receptors were obtained from a male donor in good health and CMV-seropositive.

The rearrangement links TRBV14 to TRBJ2-7; 7 bases map to TRBD1. This CDR3 region has 16 residues. J gave up 3 bases and V 4 bases, and 12 bases lay outside the gene matches. CDR1 and CDR2 from the germline V gene are SGHDN and FVKESK. The CDR3 DNA is TGTGCCAGCAGCCTTCTGTGGTCGGACAGGAGCTACGAGCAGTACTTC. This gives the protein CASSLLWSDRSYEQYF.

This sequence joins TRBV5-1 and TRBJ2-1; 9 positions agree with TRBD1. This CDR3 region has 15 residues. Germline V gene data show CDR1 as SGHRS and CDR2 as YFSETQ. V lost 4 bases to trimming and J lost 8 bases; unmatched junction nucleotides: 10. The CDR3 DNA is TGCGCCAGCAGCGGGGGACAGGGCTCTAGGGATGAGCAGTTCTTC. As protein: CASSGGQGSRDEQFF. The full variable domain, rest sourced from reference TRBV5-1 and TRBJ2-1, is KAGVTQTPRYLIKTRGQQVTLSCSPISGHRSVSWYQQTPGQGLQFLFEYFSETQRNKGNFPGRFSGRQFSNSRSEMNVSTLELGDSALYLCASSGGQGSRDEQFFGPGTRLTVL.

A few counts support this clone. The chain recombines TRBV14 with TRBJ1-4; D uncertain. The ends were cut back, 1 base at V and 8 bases at J, with 8 bases in the middle. CDR3 length equals 13 residues. Germline loops: CDR1 SGHDN, CDR2 FVKESK. Here the CDR3 reads CASSQGLREKLFF. The DNA of the CDR3 is TGTGCCAGCAGCCAAGGACTTAGGGAAAAACTGTTTTTT. Variable domain in full (rest from reference TRBV14 and TRBJ1-4): EAGVTQFPSHSVIEKGQTVTLRCDPISGHDNLYWYRRVMGKEIKFLLHFVKESKQDESGMPNNRFLAERTGGTYSTLKVQPAELEDSGVYFCASSQGLREKLFFGSGTQLSVL.

V usage is TRBV27 and J usage is TRBJ1-5; D is unresolved. The CDR3 is 13 amino acids. CDR1 MNHEY and CDR2 SMNVEV come from the germline V gene (reference sequence). V was cut by 7 bases and J by 4 bases, with 11 bases left in between. CDR3 nucleotides: TGTGCCAGCACCCAGGCCCGAAATCAGCCCCAGCATTTT. As protein: CASTQARNQPQHF.

The V call is TRBV2, the J call TRBJ2-5; 7 bases map to TRBD1. The CDR3 is made up of 13 amino acids. Per germline, CDR1 SNHLY and CDR2 FYNNEI. Unmatched junction bases numbered 7, after V lost 8 bases and J lost 4 bases. This CDR3 is CASGTVSRETQYF. The CDR3 coding sequence is TGTGCCAGCGGGACAGTGAGTAGAGAGACCCAGTACTTC.

This clone has a single count. The V and J genes are TRBV5-4 and TRBJ1-2, with TRBD1 matching 9 bases. The CDR3 spans 14 residues. Germline CDR1 and CDR2: SGHNT and YYREEE (reference sequence). J was trimmed by 8 bases and V by 3 bases; bases with no gene match: 8. CDR3 nucleotides: TGTGCCAGCAGCTACGGGACAGGGAAAGAGGGCTACACCTTC. This sequence encodes CASSYGTGKEGYTF.

The chain combines TRBV9 with TRBJ2-5; perhaps TRBD2 as D (7 bases). Germline values: CDR1 SGDLS, CDR2 YYNGEE. Trimming cost V 4 bases and J 2 bases, with 12 bases left between them. The CDR3 contains 14 residues. The CDR3 region is CASSQGGGQETQYF. In DNA form, the CDR3 reads TGTGCCAGCAGCCAGGGAGGGGGACAAGAGACCCAGTACTTC. The full variable domain, its missing parts supplied by reference TRBV9 and TRBJ2-5, is DSGVTQTPKHLITATGQRVTLRCSPRSGDLSVYWYQQSLDQGLQFLIQYYNGEERAKGNILERFSAQQFPDLHSELNLSSLELGDSALYFCASSQGGGQETQYFGPGTRLLVL.

This clone was detected once. At one end, the junction sequence differs from germline, possibly due to a read error. The chain combines TRBV7-9 with TRBJ2-7; D gene uncertain. Germline V gene lookup returns CDR1 SEHNR and CDR2 FQNEAQ (reference sequence). This CDR3 has 11 amino acids. The chain's CDR3 is CSSSPSYEQYF. CDR3 coding DNA: TGTTCCAGCAGCCCGTCCTACGAGCAGTACTTC.

This clone was found once. The chain combines TRBV2 with TRBJ1-2; D may be TRBD1 (6 bases). The germline CDR1 and CDR2 sequences are SNHLY and FYNNEI. V was cut by 2 bases and J by 4 bases, with 14 bases left in between. There are 15 residues in the CDR3. The CDR3 DNA follows: TGTGCCAGCAGTGAAAGGATGGGACACCCCTATGGCTACACCTTC. It translates to CASSERMGHPYGYTF.

The chain has TRBV18 and TRBJ2-7; 11 bases agree with TRBD2. There are 16 residues in the CDR3. Trimming took 0 bases from V and 3 from J; bases not matched to a gene: 4. Germline loops: CDR1 KGHSH, CDR2 LQKENI. The CDR3: CASSPPQLAGVYEQYF. The CDR3 DNA sequence: TGTGCCAGCTCACCACCGCAACTAGCGGGAGTCTACGAGCAGTACTTC. The variable domain in full, with the rest retrieved from reference TRBV18 and TRBJ2-7, is NAGVMQNPRHLVRRRGQEARLRCSPMKGHSHVYWYRQLPEEGLKFMVYLQKENIIDESGMPKERFSAEFPKEGPSILRIQQVVRGDSAAYFCASSPPQLAGVYEQYFGPGTRLTVT.

Points on this clone: One end of the junction does not line up with germline, which may come from a read error. The chain recombines TRBV7-9 with TRBJ2-4, with 8 bases lining up with TRBD1. Germline V gives CDR1 SEHNR, CDR2 FQNEAQ (reference sequence). This CDR3 is 15 amino acids long. The CDR3 is CSSSLDRVAKNIQYF. Here the CDR3 DNA reads TGTTCCAGCAGCCTGGACAGGGTAGCCAAAAACATTCAGTACTTC.

This chain connects TRBV28 to TRBJ1-2; D may be TRBD1 (5 bases). The CDR3 has 16 amino acids. The V and J ends lost 2 bases and 5 bases respectively, with 18 bases between them. Germline loops: CDR1 MDHEN, CDR2 SYDVKM. CDR3: CASSLILTRVPYGYTF. CDR3 bases: TGTGCCAGCAGTTTAATCCTCACCAGGGTCCCGTATGGCTACACCTTC.

The chain links TRBV9 to TRBJ2-5, with TRBD2 matching 8 bases. This CDR3 contains 14 residues. The germline gives CDR1 SGDLS, CDR2 YYNGEE. Losses at the gene ends were 3 bases for V and 5 bases for J; bases not matched to a gene: 6. Here the CDR3 reads CASSASGGRETQYF. DNA of the CDR3: TGTGCCAGCAGCGCGAGCGGGGGCCGGGAGACCCAGTACTTC.

The chain recombines TRBV29-1 with TRBJ1-3; a weak D match, TRBD1 (5 bases). Germline V gene data show CDR1 as SQVTM and CDR2 as ANQGSEA. The V and J ends lost 7 bases and 4 bases respectively, with 14 bases between them. CDR3 size: 13 residues. CDR3 coding DNA: TGCAGCGCGAAAGGATCAGGGGGAAACACCATATATTTT. Translation gives CSAKGSGGNTIYF.